These 8 T cell receptor beta chains share one sample of origin, sequenced in a study of control samples from healthy donors and cancer patients. Assay: immunoSEQ multiplex PCR; the TCRdb copy retains only in-frame clones and omits some. The sample lists fewer than 200,000 clones; around 93% were seen once. Sequenced sample: blood. Receptor source: a woman aged 55-75 years in good health.

This chain links TRBV19 with TRBJ2-6; a possible D gene is TRBD2 (5 bases). The CDR3 has 15 amino acids. Trimming stripped 8 bases from V and 0 bases from J, with 11 bases between. Germline V CDR1 and CDR2: LNHDA, SQIVND (reference sequence). CDR3: CASSQRGSGANVLTF. Written as DNA, the CDR3 is TGTGCCAGTTCCCAACGGGGCTCTGGGGCCAACGTCCTGACTTTC.

V gene TRBV7-2 combines with J gene TRBJ2-7; D ambiguous. Germline CDR1 SGHTA, CDR2 FQGNSA. V lost 2 bases to trimming and J lost 0 bases, with 11 bases between them. The CDR3 contains 15 residues. CDR3 in DNA: TGTGCCAGCAGCTTATCACAGTCGCACTCCTACGAGCAGTACTTC. It specifies CASSLSQSHSYEQYF.

This chain links TRBV14 with TRBJ1-5; D is undetermined. The length of the CDR3 is 14 residues. The V end lost 1 base, the J end lost 6 bases, and 10 bases lay between the germline ends. The V gene's germline CDR1 is SGHDN and CDR2 FVKESK. The CDR3 nucleotides read TGTGCCAGCAGCCAAGCCCCCCCGGGTCAGCCCCAGCATTTT. Residues: CASSQAPPGQPQHF.

This sequence joins TRBV4-2 and TRBJ2-2; D is unresolved. There are 15 residues in the CDR3. The ends were cut back, 4 bases at V and 0 bases at J, with 9 bases in the middle. Germline CDR1 LGHNA, CDR2 YNFKEQ. The CDR3 here is CASSRGGANTGELFF. The CDR3 nucleotides are TGTGCCAGCAGCCGTGGCGGAGCGAACACCGGGGAGCTGTTTTTT.

In its sample, this clone was seen once. The V call is TRBV7-2, the J call TRBJ1-1, with D tentatively TRBD1 (5 bases). The length of the CDR3 is 15 residues. Germline CDR1 and CDR2: SGHTA and FQGNSA. V lost 1 base and J lost 7, with 16 bases in between. In DNA form, the CDR3 reads TGTGCCAGCAGCTTAGGGCTGGGGGAAGTGGGTGAAGCTTTCTTT. Translated: CASSLGLGEVGEAFF.

The chain carries TRBV19 and TRBJ2-7, with TRBD1 matching 7 bases. The CDR3 is 15 amino acids. V was clipped by 3 bases and J by 2 bases; unmatched bases: 7. Germline V gene lookup returns CDR1 LNHDA and CDR2 SQIVND (reference sequence). CDR3 region: CASSILGTDTYEQYF. In DNA, the CDR3 is TGTGCCAGTAGTATCTTAGGGACAGATACCTACGAGCAGTACTTC.

The V gene is TRBV2, the J gene TRBJ1-1; D is possibly TRBD1 (6 bases). Germline CDR1 reads SNHLY; CDR2 reads FYNNEI. The CDR3 has 14 amino acids. The V end was cut by 9 bases, the J end by 3 bases, with 17 bases between. In nucleotides, the CDR3 is TGTGCCAGTGCACAGCTAGGGGGGGACACTGAAGCTTTCTTT. Residues: CASAQLGGDTEAFF.

J is TRBJ2-2 and V is TRBV7-2; the D gene is possibly TRBD1 (6 bases). Per germline, CDR1 SGHTA and CDR2 FQGNSA. Trimming took off 3 bases at V and 4 bases at J, with 6 bases between the two ends. The CDR3 is 13 amino acids. This chain's CDR3 is CASSLDSTGELFF. The CDR3 DNA follows: TGTGCCAGCAGCTTGGACAGCACCGGGGAGCTGTTTTTT.